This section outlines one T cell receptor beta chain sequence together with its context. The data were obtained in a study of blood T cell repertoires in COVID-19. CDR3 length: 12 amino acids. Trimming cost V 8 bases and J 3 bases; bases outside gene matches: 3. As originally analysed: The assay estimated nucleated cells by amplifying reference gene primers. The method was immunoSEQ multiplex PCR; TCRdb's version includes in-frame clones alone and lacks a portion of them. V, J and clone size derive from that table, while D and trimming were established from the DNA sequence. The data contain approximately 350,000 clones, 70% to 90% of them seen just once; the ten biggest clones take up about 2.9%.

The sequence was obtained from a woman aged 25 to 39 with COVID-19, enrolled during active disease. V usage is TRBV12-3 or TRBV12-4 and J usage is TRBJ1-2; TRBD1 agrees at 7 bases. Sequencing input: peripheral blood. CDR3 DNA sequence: TGTGCCAGCTCAGGGGGAGACTATGGCTACACCTTC. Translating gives CASSGGDYGYTF.